The rows below give T cell receptor beta chains drawn from one sample of a study of T cell responses to AZD1222 COVID-19 vaccine. TCRdb's copy holds only in-frame clones and misses some; the assay was immunoSEQ multiplex PCR. The sample carries approximately 150,000 clones, 92% recorded once. The sequencing used peripheral blood, collected on day 0 of AZD1222 vaccination. These receptors were collected from an adult in good health. CDR3s include the opening cysteine and the closing phenylalanine or tryptophan. The D gene is left open where the match is weak. Only part of the rows carry a size: once, few, many, or a class if the clone is expanded.

v_gene	d_gene	j_gene	abundance	CDR3nt	CDR3aa
TRBV25-1	.	TRBJ2-1	.	TGTGCCAGCAGTGCCGGAATCTATCCGGTCTTC	CASSAGIYPVF
TRBV5-5	TRBD2	TRBJ2-1	.	TGTGCCAGCAGCTTGGCTTTCGCATTGAGGAGCGGGAGGAATGAGCAGTTCTTC	CASSLAFALRSGRNEQFF
TRBV7-9	.	TRBJ2-3	.	TGTGCCAGCAGCGACCCGTTTGGGTACACAGATACGCAGTATTTT	CASSDPFGYTDTQYF
TRBV11-2	TRBD2	TRBJ2-7	.	TGTGCCAGCAGCTTAACGTTAGCGGGAGCCTACGAGCAGTACTTC	CASSLTLAGAYEQYF
TRBV3-1/TRBV3-2	.	TRBJ2-5	few	TGTGCCAGCAGCCAAGCCCGAGGGCGTGAGACCCAGTACTTC	CASSQARGRETQYF
TRBV6-5	.	TRBJ1-1	.	TGTGCCAGCAGTTACCCACAGGGGAACACTGAAGCTTTCTTT	CASSYPQGNTEAFF
TRBV27	.	TRBJ1-1	.	TGTGCCAGCAGTCACTGGGAGAACACTGAAGCTTTCTTT	CASSHWENTEAFF
TRBV3-1/TRBV3-2	.	TRBJ1-5	.	TGTGCCAGCAGCCAAGAAGCTTGGGGTCAGCCCCAGCATTTT	CASSQEAWGQPQHF
TRBV30	.	TRBJ2-7	.	TGTGCCTGGATTCCCCCGGGTGGGGTTAGCTCTCGGGAGCAGTACTTC	CAWIPPGGVSSREQYF
TRBV7-9	.	TRBJ1-2	.	TGTGCCAGCAGCTTTCCGACAGGAGTTTATGGCTACACCTTC	CASSFPTGVYGYTF
TRBV5-1	.	TRBJ2-7	.	TGCGCCAGCAGCGACGGGACGGAGATTTCCTACGAGCAGTACTTC	CASSDGTEISYEQYF
TRBV24-1	.	TRBJ2-1	.	TGTGCCACCAGTGTAGTAGGGGGCAATGAGCAGTTCTTC	CATSVVGGNEQFF
TRBV19	.	TRBJ2-7	.	TGTGCCAGTAAGGAGGTTGGCTCCTACGAGCAGTACTTC	CASKEVGSYEQYF
TRBV6-1	.	TRBJ1-5	.	TGTGCCAGCAGTGAATGGGTTAAGGCGGATCAGCCCCAGCATTTT	CASSEWVKADQPQHF
TRBV7-6	TRBD1	TRBJ1-2	.	TGTGCCAGCAGGGTGTACAGGGGCTTTTTGTACTATGGCTACACCTTC	CASRVYRGFLYYGYTF
TRBV30	TRBD2	TRBJ2-7	.	TGTGCCTGGAGTGAACTAGCGGGCGTCTACGAGCAGTACTTC	CAWSELAGVYEQYF
TRBV9	.	TRBJ1-6	.	TGTGCCAGCAGCGTAACTTTCGATTCACCCCTCCACTTT	CASSVTFDSPLHF
TRBV5-4	TRBD1	TRBJ2-1	.	TGTGCCAGCAGCCCTCCCGGGACAGTCTACAATGAGCAGTTCTTC	CASSPPGTVYNEQFF
TRBV30	.	TRBJ1-1	.	TGTGCCTGGAGTGTACCCGGGGGATGGTCCACTGAAGCTTTCTTT	CAWSVPGGWSTEAFF
TRBV30	.	TRBJ1-1	.	TGTGCCTGGGGGAACAGGGAGGGTGAAGCTTTCTTT	CAWGNREGEAFF
TRBV6-5	TRBD1	TRBJ1-2	.	TGTGCCAGCAGTTACTCGGACAGGAATGGTGGCTACACCTTC	CASSYSDRNGGYTF
TRBV4-1	.	TRBJ1-2	.	TGCGCCAGCAGCCAAGACCAACGGGCCTATGGCTACACCTTC	CASSQDQRAYGYTF
TRBV1	.	TRBJ2-7	.	TGCACCAGCAGCCAAGATGCCTACGAGCAGTACTTC	CTSSQDAYEQYF
TRBV27	.	TRBJ2-7	.	TGTGCCAGCAGTCCACCCGGACAGCTCTCCTACGAGCAGTACTTC	CASSPPGQLSYEQYF
TRBV27	.	TRBJ1-6	.	TGTGCCAGCAGTTTCGGACTTAACTATAATTCACCCCTCCACTTT	CASSFGLNYNSPLHF
TRBV5-1	TRBD1	TRBJ2-1	.	TGCGCCAGCAGCTGGGGGACGAGGGGGCGCCGCAATGAGCAGTTCTTC	CASSWGTRGRRNEQFF
TRBV2	.	TRBJ1-1	once	TGTGCCAGCAGACGGTCGGTAAACACTGAAGCTTTCTTT	CASRRSVNTEAFF
TRBV6-4	TRBD2	TRBJ2-1	.	TGTGCCAGCAGCCCGCTAGCGGGGGGAACTGCCTCCTACAATGAGCAGTTCTTC	CASSPLAGGTASYNEQFF
TRBV5-1	TRBD1	TRBJ1-2	.	TGCGCCAGCAGCAGAACGACAGGGGGCGATGGCTACACCTTC	CASSRTTGGDGYTF
TRBV28	TRBD1	TRBJ1-5	.	TGTGCCAGCAGTTGGGACAGGGTGGGCAATCAGCCCCAGCATTTT	CASSWDRVGNQPQHF
TRBV5-1	.	TRBJ1-2	.	TGCGCCAGCAGCTTGGTATCGGCGGGGGAAGGCTACACCTTC	CASSLVSAGEGYTF
TRBV7-9	TRBD2	TRBJ2-3	.	TGTGCCAGCAGCTCATTAGCGGGAGGGCCCACAGATACGCAGTATTTT	CASSSLAGGPTDTQYF
TRBV5-4	TRBD1	TRBJ1-2	.	TGTGCCAGCAGCTTGGACGAGACAGGGGGACATGGCTACACCTTC	CASSLDETGGHGYTF
TRBV27	.	TRBJ2-5	.	TGTGCCAGCAGTAGAAAGGGGAGGACAGAGACCCAGTACTTC	CASSRKGRTETQYF
TRBV27	TRBD1	TRBJ1-2	.	TGTGCCAGCAGCCCCATCCCCGACAGGGGCTTGCATGGCTACACCTTC	CASSPIPDRGLHGYTF
TRBV21-1	.	TRBJ2-5	.	TGTGCCAGCAGTCCGGGACAGGGAATGAAGACCCAGTACTTC	CASSPGQGMKTQYF
TRBV5-1	.	TRBJ1-1	.	TGCGCCAGCAGCTTTAATCGACCATCGAACACTGAAGCTTTCTTT	CASSFNRPSNTEAFF
TRBV6-1	.	TRBJ1-6	.	TGTGCCAGCAGTGAAGCAAGGCAGGGGTATTCACCCCTCCACTTT	CASSEARQGYSPLHF
TRBV6-5	TRBD2	TRBJ2-7	once	TGTGCCAGCAGCGTTAGCGGGAGCATCTACGAGCAGTACTTC	CASSVSGSIYEQYF
TRBV6-1	TRBD1	TRBJ2-7	.	TGTGCCAGCAGTGACGGACAGGGGGCCTTCGGGTCCTACGAGCAGTACTTC	CASSDGQGAFGSYEQYF
TRBV27	.	TRBJ1-5	.	TGTGCCAGCAGTTTACGGGACACCCGGGGGCCCCAGCATTTT	CASSLRDTRGPQHF
TRBV6-5	.	TRBJ1-6	.	TGTGCCAGCAGTTACGGGACACCTTCACCACCTACACCCCTCCACTTT	CASSYGTPSPPTPLHF
TRBV29-1	.	TRBJ2-5	.	TGCAGCGCGTCACAGGGAAACCAAGAGACCCAGTACTTC	CSASQGNQETQYF
TRBV19	.	TRBJ1-1	.	TGTGCCAGTAGTATCCGTGACGGGAAAGCTTTCTTT	CASSIRDGKAFF
TRBV4-1	.	TRBJ2-3	once	TGCGCCAGCAGCCAAGTTGGAGCAGATACGCAGTATTTT	CASSQVGADTQYF
TRBV7-2	TRBD1	TRBJ1-4	.	TGTGCCAGCAGTTCGACAGGGGTGTATGAAAAACTGTTTTTT	CASSSTGVYEKLFF
TRBV5-1	.	TRBJ2-7	few	TGCGCCAGCAGCCCAGTCGGCGGCGCCCACGAGCAGTACTTC	CASSPVGGAHEQYF
TRBV7-2	.	TRBJ1-6	.	TGTGCCAGCAGCTTAGACAGGATCCCCTATAATTCACCCCTCCACTTT	CASSLDRIPYNSPLHF
TRBV2	.	TRBJ1-4	.	TGTGCCAGCAGTTTAGGACAGATAAATGAAAAACTGTTTTTT	CASSLGQINEKLFF
TRBV9	.	TRBJ1-4	.	TGTGCCAGCAGCGTTAGGGGGGCAACTAATGAAAAACTGTTTTTT	CASSVRGATNEKLFF
TRBV27	.	TRBJ1-1	.	TGTGCCAGCAGTGGCGAGGGCCATATCACTGAAGCTTTCTTT	CASSGEGHITEAFF
TRBV2	.	TRBJ2-1	.	TGTGCCAGCAGTAGAGGGGGCTCCTACAATGAGCAGTTCTTC	CASSRGGSYNEQFF
TRBV9	TRBD1	TRBJ1-4	few	TGTGCCAGCAGCGAAGGAGACAGGGTGAATGAAAAACTGTTTTTT	CASSEGDRVNEKLFF
TRBV2	TRBD1	TRBJ1-5	once	TGTGCCAGCAGCCCCGGTCGACAGGGGGCTAGTCAGCCCCAGCATTTT	CASSPGRQGASQPQHF
TRBV6-1	.	TRBJ1-6	.	TGTGCCAGCAGTGAAAAAGAGAGCTCCTATAATTCACCCCTCCACTTT	CASSEKESSYNSPLHF